Presented here are 21 T cell receptor beta chains from one specimen sequenced in a study of cytomegalovirus exposure and HLA in healthy donors. In the PCR, 60 Vbeta and 13 Jbeta primers were used. Generated by immunoSEQ multiplex PCR, the TCRdb table keeps only in-frame clones and is missing some. This table holds over 150,000 clones, around 80% found once. Sequencing was carried out using PBMCs. The receptor set was obtained from a man between 40 and 49 years old in good health and CMV-seronegative.

This sequence joins TRBV11-2 and TRBJ2-7; 14 nucleotides align to TRBD2. Per germline, CDR1 SGHAT and CDR2 FQNNGV. CDR3 length equals 15 residues. Trimming cost V 4 bases and J 2 bases; bases outside gene matches: 1. DNA of the CDR3: TGTGCCAGCAGCTCGGGACTAGCGGGAGCCTACGAGCAGTACTTC. Protein product: CASSSGLAGAYEQYF.

This clone showed up just once. The CDR3 nucleotides read TGTGCCAGCAGTGAAGGGCCAAACTATGGCTACACCTTC. Its translation: CASSEGPNYGYTF. The J gene is TRBJ1-2, the V gene TRBV2, with no clear D. Trimming stripped 1 base from V and 2 bases from J, with 5 bases between. The CDR3 has 13 amino acids. CDR1 is SNHLY and CDR2 is FYNNEI in the germline V gene.

Only a few counts were recorded for this clone. A junction boundary mismatches the germline segment, possibly from a read error. The CDR3 DNA is TGTGCCAGCAGCGCTCCGGGACTAGAAAACAGTCAGTACTTC. Its protein is CASSAPGLENSQYF. The chain recombines TRBV5-6 with TRBJ2-4; the match to TRBD2 covers 8 bases. From germline, CDR1 is SGHDT and CDR2 YYEEEE. The CDR3 sequence is 14 residues long.

Worth noting for this clone: One end of the junction fails to match germline, which may point to a read error. The rearrangement uses TRBV7-9 and TRBJ2-7; 7 nucleotides match TRBD1. CDR1 SEHNR and CDR2 FQNEAQ come from the germline V gene (reference sequence). CDR3 length: 19 residues. The CDR3 reads CSSSPSSWGDRERFYEQYF. CDR3 DNA: TGTTCCAGCAGCCCATCCTCGTGGGGCGACAGGGAGCGTTTCTACGAGCAGTACTTC.

This sequence joins TRBV7-8 and TRBJ2-5; perhaps TRBD2 as D (5 bases). The V and J ends lost 2 bases and 3 bases respectively, with 10 bases between them. Per germline, CDR1 SGHVS and CDR2 FQNEAQ. The CDR3 length is 14 residues. The CDR3 coding sequence is TGTGCCAGCAGCTTAAGGCCTAGCAAAGAGACCCAGTACTTC. Translation: CASSLRPSKETQYF.

This chain links TRBV28 with TRBJ2-5; D remains ambiguous. The germline V gene encodes CDR1 MDHEN and CDR2 SYDVKM. V was cut by 4 bases and J by 4 bases, with 10 bases left in between. The CDR3 runs to 13 residues. The CDR3 region has the DNA TGTGCCAGCAGTTCGAACAGCCGAGAGACCCAGTACTTC. This translates into CASSSNSRETQYF.

The V gene is TRBV19, the J gene TRBJ2-7, with D maybe TRBD2 (6 bases). The CDR3 totals 13 residues. V lost 4 bases to trimming and J lost 7 bases, with 14 bases between them. Germline-derived CDR1 and CDR2 are LNHDA and SQIVND (reference sequence). CDR3 in DNA: TGTGCCAGTAGTACGTCCCGGGGGAGGGAGCAGTACTTC. Its translation is CASSTSRGREQYF.

For the CDR3, the DNA is TGTGCCTGGAGTCACTCGGACGGGATACAGTACTTC. Its protein product is CAWSHSDGIQYF. This chain joins TRBV30 and TRBJ2-7; D might be TRBD2 (5 bases). This CDR3 contains 12 residues. Trimming stripped 2 bases from V and 10 bases from J, with 15 bases between. Germline lookup yields CDR1 GTSNPN and CDR2 SVGIG (reference sequence).

The chain combines TRBV7-9 with TRBJ2-7, with TRBD1 as a possible D gene (6 bases). Germline loops: CDR1 SEHNR, CDR2 FQNEAQ (reference sequence). The CDR3 has 13 amino acids. V was shortened by 5 bases and J by 1 base, with 9 bases between the two germline ends. The CDR3 here is CASSQGHSYEQYF. CDR3 DNA: TGTGCCAGCAGCCAGGGACATTCCTACGAGCAGTACTTC.

This chain links TRBV2 with TRBJ2-1; a possible D gene is TRBD2 (6 bases). Germline CDR1 is SNHLY and CDR2 is FYNNEI. The CDR3 totals 16 residues. Deletions cut 4 bases from V and 6 bases from J, with 19 bases between. This CDR3 reads CASSGAGTPDPNEQFF. In DNA, the CDR3 is TGTGCCAGCAGTGGAGCCGGGACTCCTGACCCCAATGAGCAGTTCTTC.

The chain combines TRBV6-6 with TRBJ2-1, with D possibly TRBD1 on 7 matching bases. Germline CDR1 MNHNY, CDR2 SVGAGI (reference sequence). The CDR3 totals 14 residues. Trimming cost V 6 bases and J 2 bases, with 11 bases left between them. The CDR3 nucleotides read TGTGCCAGCAGGCGGGACAGCACCTACAATGAGCAGTTCTTC. Translation: CASRRDSTYNEQFF.

This clone was counted only a few times. The rearrangement uses TRBV25-1 and TRBJ2-7; TRBD2 matches at 10 bases. Unmatched junction bases numbered 1, after V lost 0 bases and J lost 2 bases. The CDR3 length is 15 residues. Germline lookup yields CDR1 MGHDK and CDR2 SYGVNS. CDR3 amino acids: CASSEYLAGAYEQYF. In DNA, the CDR3 is TGTGCCAGCAGTGAATATCTAGCGGGAGCCTACGAGCAGTACTTC.

The V gene is TRBV11-3, the J gene TRBJ2-5; a weak D match, TRBD2 (6 bases). The length of the CDR3 is 13 residues. Germline V gives CDR1 SGHNT, CDR2 YENEEA. Deletions cut 5 bases from V and 2 bases from J, with 9 bases between. The CDR3 sequence is CASSRGLQETQYF. The CDR3 DNA reads as TGTGCCAGCAGCCGGGGACTTCAAGAGACCCAGTACTTC.

This clone was observed once. The rearrangement links TRBV6-1 to TRBJ1-3; D is undetermined. The CDR3 extends over 11 amino acids. Germline CDR1 is MNHNS and CDR2 is SASEGT. Trimming left V 10 bases short and J 0 bases short, with 4 bases between. The CDR3 nucleotides are TGTGCCATATCCTCTGGAAACACCATATATTTT. Protein product: CAISSGNTIYF.

For this clone: This CDR3 is also generated by other DNA sequences in the sample. The chain is built from TRBV19 and TRBJ2-7; D remains ambiguous. The germline V gene encodes CDR1 LNHDA and CDR2 SQIVND (reference sequence). Trimming shortened V by 1 base and J by 4 bases, and 8 bases separated the two germline ends. The CDR3 totals 13 residues. CDR3 in DNA: TGTGCCAGTAGTATAGGCCTAATATACGAGCAGTACTTC. Translating it yields CASSIGLIYEQYF.

This clone was seen only a few times. The J gene is TRBJ2-7, the V gene TRBV5-1; the D gene is possibly TRBD2 (5 bases). V was pared by 0 bases and J by 3 bases, with 10 bases between. This CDR3 region has 14 residues. Germline V CDR1 and CDR2: SGHRS, YFSETQ. In DNA, the CDR3 is TGCGCCAGCAGCTTGGGAGGGTTAATCTACGAGCAGTACTTC. Translating it yields CASSLGGLIYEQYF.

J is TRBJ2-3 and V is TRBV19, with D tentatively TRBD1 (5 bases). CDR3 size: 15 residues. Per the germline V gene, CDR1 is LNHDA and CDR2 is SQIVND (reference sequence). Here the CDR3 DNA reads TGTGCAACTAAAGTAGGGGCGGCAGGCACAGATACGCAGTATTTT. It translates to CATKVGAAGTDTQYF.

V and J are TRBV7-9 and TRBJ2-7; the D is unclear. This CDR3 is 13 amino acids long. Germline V CDR1 and CDR2: SEHNR, FQNEAQ (reference sequence). Trimming shortened V by 4 bases and J by 4 bases, and 11 bases separated the two germline ends. As DNA, the CDR3 is TGTGCCAGCAGCTCCTCCTCACTTTACGAGCAGTACTTC. Translated: CASSSSSLYEQYF.

The chain uses TRBV28 and TRBJ1-1; 9 nucleotides agree with TRBD1. After removal of 5 bases from V and 11 bases from J, the junction contained 12 bases not matched to a gene. The germline V gene encodes CDR1 MDHEN and CDR2 SYDVKM. The CDR3 length is 14 residues. The CDR3 protein is CASSLLPGQGFAFF. The DNA of the CDR3 is TGTGCCAGCAGTCTTCTACCGGGACAGGGTTTTGCTTTCTTT.

This sequence joins TRBV28 and TRBJ2-1, with a weak D call TRBD1 (5 bases). The CDR3 sequence is 18 residues long. V gave up 1 base and J gave up 2 bases, with 18 bases separating them. CDR1 and CDR2 from the germline V gene are MDHEN and SYDVKM. The CDR3 here is CASSLFGMLGLAYNEQFF. In DNA, the CDR3 is TGTGCCAGCAGTTTATTTGGTATGTTGGGGCTAGCCTACAATGAGCAGTTCTTC.

This chain uses TRBV5-4 with TRBJ1-5; 8 bases match TRBD1. This CDR3 is built from 14 residues. Germline values: CDR1 SGHNT, CDR2 YYREEE (reference sequence). V shed 0 bases and J 6 bases; nucleotides not matched to a gene: 2. The CDR3 here is CASSLGGTGQPQHF. CDR3 nucleotide sequence: TGTGCCAGCAGCTTGGGAGGGACAGGTCAGCCCCAGCATTTT.